This T cell receptor beta chain emerged from a study of blood T cells in healthy people across ages. Background on the study: Capturing about one barcoded beta molecule per two T cells was achieved by template switching.

Combining a sample-barcoded 5' primer with a J-beta primer mix, a second PCR ran for about 7 to 11 cycles. TCRdb called the 5' RACE reads again in MiXCR, with one record for every CDR3 protein. This sample has about 800,000 distinct CDR3 sequences, with 20% to 30% found just once. Overall study results and limits: Strong correlation linked observed beta diversity and percent naive T cells. The long-lived group displayed more naive CD4+ cells, plus higher diversity, than the aged donors did.

Remarks on this clonotype: Its antigen is not identified.

The V gene end was trimmed by 2 bases and the J gene end by 6 bases; junction bases not matched to a gene: 9. This CDR3 has 17 residues. Germline values: CDR1 ENHRY, CDR2 SYGVKD. These same data were also listed under a study on T cells of mothers and their children. According to that study: Approximately 2.7 million TCR beta reads per child versus over 9 million per mother.

This sequence was found in a boy between 10 and 17 years old in good health. The chain uses TRBV10-3 and TRBJ2-1; 11 bases fit TRBD2. Sequenced sample: blood. As DNA, the CDR3 is TGTGCCATCAGTGAGACTAGCGGGGGAGCCCTACCCAATGAGCAGTTCTTC. It translates to CAISETSGGALPNEQFF.